A selection of T cell receptor beta chains follows, all from one sample in a study of cytomegalovirus exposure and HLA in healthy donors. The repertoire was sequenced with immunoSEQ multiplex PCR; TCRdb's copy has only in-frame clones and lacks some. The sample holds approximately 77,000 clones; over 70% are singletons and the top ten take 7% to 7.5%. The sequenced material came from PBMCs. The receptors were gathered from a woman in her thirties or forties in good health and CMV-seronegative. Both conserved end residues are part of each CDR3. The D gene is left open where the match is weak. A clone size is listed for some rows: how often the clone was seen (once, few, many), or a class if it is expanded.

-	TRBV28	TRBD1	TRBJ1-1	CASSRGGQGANTEAFF	TGTGCCAGCAGCCGCGGAGGACAGGGGGCGAACACTGAAGCTTTCTTT
few	TRBV2	-	TRBJ1-4	CASSEGWRGGESNEKLFF	TGTGCCAGCAGTGAAGGATGGCGGGGGGGGGAAAGTAATGAAAAACTGTTTTTT
-	TRBV30	TRBD1	TRBJ1-2	CAWNRQGNYGYTF	TGTGCCTGGAACAGACAGGGGAACTATGGCTACACCTTC
-	TRBV28	TRBD1	TRBJ1-1	CASFIPTGTGMNTEAFF	TGTGCCAGCTTTATCCCCACAGGGACAGGAATGAACACTGAAGCTTTCTTT
-	TRBV21-1	-	TRBJ2-2	CASNGIGTGFTGELFF	TGTGCCAGCAATGGGATCGGGACAGGGTTCACCGGGGAGCTGTTTTTT
-	TRBV5-1	-	TRBJ2-7	CASSLGGYEQYF	TGCGCCAGCAGCTTGGGCGGTTACGAGCAGTACTTC
-	TRBV27	TRBD1	TRBJ2-7	CASRTGGSYEQYF	TGTGCCAGCAGGACAGGGGGGTCCTACGAGCAGTACTTC
-	TRBV12-5	-	TRBJ1-2	CASGLVLGQGLQVGYTF	TGTGCTAGTGGTTTGGTACTTGGGCAGGGCCTACAGGTTGGCTACACCTTC
-	TRBV15	TRBD1	TRBJ2-7	CATSTQGGSWEQYF	TGTGCCACCAGCACACAGGGGGGTTCTTGGGAGCAGTACTTC
-	TRBV25-1	TRBD1	TRBJ1-1	CASSPSDRASNTEAFF	TGTGCCAGCAGCCCATCCGACAGGGCGTCGAACACTGAAGCTTTCTTT
few	TRBV6-1	-	TRBJ2-1	CASSEEEGYYNEQFF	TGTGCCAGCAGTGAAGAGGAGGGATATTACAATGAGCAGTTCTTC
few	TRBV7-2	-	TRBJ2-7	CASSGRYEQYF	TGTGCCAGCAGCGGCCGTTACGAGCAGTACTTC
-	TRBV29-1	TRBD2	TRBJ2-1	CRTSGGSSYNEQFF	TGCAGGACTAGCGGGGGTAGCTCCTACAATGAGCAGTTCTTC
-	TRBV5-1	-	TRBJ1-2	CASSPGQNYGYTF	TGCGCCAGCAGCCCCGGACAGAACTATGGCTACACCTTC
-	TRBV5-1	-	TRBJ1-5	CASSLGLGNQPQHF	TGCGCCAGCAGCTTGGGACTGGGCAATCAGCCCCAGCATTTT
-	TRBV10-1	-	TRBJ2-3	CASSEESQAADTQYF	TGCGCCAGCAGTGAAGAAAGTCAAGCGGCAGATACGCAGTATTTT
-	TRBV19	-	TRBJ1-1	CASSEGQQVYTEAFF	TGTGCCAGTAGTGAAGGACAGCAAGTTTACACTGAAGCTTTCTTT
-	TRBV4-3	-	TRBJ1-4	CASSPPGYSNEKLFF	TGCGCCAGCAGCCCTCCGGGGTACTCTAATGAAAAACTGTTTTTT
-	TRBV5-1	-	TRBJ2-7	CASSSQLTSGEQYF	TGCGCCAGCAGCTCACAGCTTACGTCTGGCGAGCAGTACTTC
-	TRBV5-4	TRBD1	TRBJ1-2	CASSQGGGQGTYGYTF	TGTGCCAGCAGCCAGGGAGGGGGACAGGGAACCTATGGCTACACCTTC
-	TRBV6-1	TRBD2	TRBJ2-5	CASSGRETQYF	TGTGCCAGCAGCGGGAGGGAGACCCAGTACTTC
-	TRBV30	TRBD2	TRBJ2-5	CAGAGLYQETQYF	TGTGCCGGAGCGGGACTGTACCAAGAGACCCAGTACTTC
once	TRBV11-2	TRBD1	TRBJ2-7	CASSLTGRQGSSYEQYF	TGTGCCAGCAGCTTAACCGGTCGACAGGGGAGTTCCTACGAGCAGTACTTC
-	TRBV30	TRBD2	TRBJ2-4	CAWAQTSGGADIQYF	TGTGCCTGGGCCCAGACTAGCGGGGGGGCCGACATTCAGTACTTC
-	TRBV29-1	-	TRBJ2-6	CSVEAGYSGANVLTF	TGCAGCGTTGAAGCAGGTTACTCTGGGGCCAACGTCCTGACTTTC
once	TRBV6-5	TRBD1	TRBJ1-2	CASSSDRASYGYTF	TGTGCCAGCAGTTCTGACAGGGCGAGCTATGGCTACACCTTC
-	TRBV13	TRBD1	TRBJ2-1	CASSLAGRGFDEQFF	TGTGCCAGCAGCTTAGCTGGCAGGGGGTTTGATGAGCAGTTCTTC
-	TRBV7-6	TRBD1	TRBJ2-3	CASSLMGQSTDTQYF	TGTGCCAGCAGCTTAATGGGACAGAGCACAGATACGCAGTATTTT
-	TRBV7-3	TRBD2	TRBJ2-1	CASSSRLAGGTDEQFF	TGTGCCAGCAGCTCAAGACTAGCGGGAGGGACCGATGAGCAGTTCTTC
medium-sized	TRBV6-6	-	TRBJ2-1	CASSDFGEQFF	TGTGCCAGCAGTGACTTCGGGGAGCAGTTCTTC
-	TRBV15	-	TRBJ2-1	CATSRDAGLSTYSYNEQFF	TGTGCCACCAGCAGAGATGCCGGACTCTCCACCTACTCCTACAATGAGCAGTTCTTC
-	TRBV29-1	-	TRBJ1-2	CSVDEDRYGYTF	TGCAGCGTTGACGAGGATCGGTATGGCTACACCTTC
-	TRBV18	TRBD1	TRBJ1-4	CASSPRGTVPEKLFF	TGTGCCAGCTCCCCACGAGGGACAGTCCCTGAAAAACTGTTTTTT